This TCR beta chain emerged from a study of CD8+ T cells in alopecia areata (dated by TCRdb to the late 2010s). A note on the overall study: The treated patients, all with moderate-to-severe alopecia areata, were enrolled in an open-label pilot trial of oral tofacitinib given at 5 to 10 mg twice daily. Biopsies were taken from tofacitinib-treated patients at baseline and again at 4 and 24 weeks into treatment, and several of those patients also had a later scalp biopsy. To study T cell clonal expansion in alopecia areata, the researchers applied high-throughput TCRbeta sequencing to both the C3H/HeJ mouse model and human patients. immunoSEQ multiplex PCR using 35 Vbeta forward primers and 13 Jbeta reverse primers was used to amplify TCRbeta CDR3 regions. RNA was obtained with the PAXgene miRNA kit for fixed scalp, the miRNeasy kit for PBMCs, and the RNeasy kit for mouse skin. Patients stayed on tofacitinib for 6 to 18 months and then had 6 months of follow-up off drug so that delayed response and recurrence could be assessed. Scalp tissue and sorted CD4+ and CD8+ peripheral blood T cells from patchy and totalis/universalis alopecia areata patients and from healthy controls were covered by human TCRbeta sequencing. Clonality in the scalp was compared among normal scalp (n=4), patchy alopecia areata scalp (n=8), and alopecia totalis/universalis scalp (n=8).

Points the paper makes about the study in general: Shared TCR sequences between patients were less evident than in mice, which may be partly attributable to HLA diversity in the patient population. Higher clonality and more expanded CD8+ clones were observed in lesional scalp than in normal scalp, particularly in alopecia totalis/universalis, a finding suggestive of antigenic drive. Unlike mouse skin, where gammadelta T cells dominate, normal human skin contains resident alphabeta T cells that get sequenced too, which complicates analysis of the scalp TCR repertoire.

Library preparation was by the immunoSEQ multiplex PCR assay. For TCR sequencing, RNA was extracted from every sample and reverse transcribed into cDNA to serve as template. First-strand cDNA was synthesized with SuperScript III using a 2:1 mix of oligo-dT and random hexamers. A synthetic immune receptor repertoire was used to gauge amplification bias, and whatever bias remained was removed computationally. The paper's processing steps were these. After raw reads were preprocessed to remove errors, the CDR3 was defined following IMGT conventions as running from the conserved cysteine to phenylalanine. To get clonality, Shannon entropy was normalized by log2 of the number of productive unique TCRs and the result was subtracted from 1. Whether each scalp clone was CD4 or CD8 was inferred by checking scalp TCRbeta sequences against the CD4 and CD8 repertoires from sorted blood. This immuneACCESS table, as held by TCRdb, lists in-frame sequences with V and J called but not all clones. Of the missing ones, under half trace to an unresolved V gene in checked studies; the others have no known cause. The V and J calls and the clone size are those of that table, but D and trimming were determined from the DNA. This sample has approximately 150,000 clones in its table, and 47% of those were observed once. Approximately 7% of the sample comes from the top ten.

Via the germline V gene, CDR1 is MDHEN and CDR2 SYDVKM. The CDR3 runs 14 residues from the cysteine to the phenylalanine. The sequence is cut down to CDR3 DNA, 42 bases in frame from base 1. The germline V and J ends show losses of 6 bases and 0 bases respectively, and no gene match explains 4 bases of the junction. About this clone: Its antigen has not been determined. The record has no base qualities; no much larger clone is one base away.

Peripheral blood and lesional scalp punch biopsies were obtained from patients with alopecia areata. PBMCs were isolated by density centrifugation and stained for CD3, CD4 and CD8, and CD4+ and CD8+ T cells were sorted on a FACSAria. Recombination connected TRBV28 to TRBJ1-2, and 7 junctional nucleotides match TRBD1. This sequence originates from a human donor with alopecia areata. Sequenced input: CD4+ T cells sorted from blood. Here is the DNA: TGTGCCAGCAGAAGACAGGGAGCTAACTATGGCTACACCTTC. It translates as CASRRQGANYGYTF.